Below are 26 T cell receptor beta chains sequenced from a single sample in a study of blood T cell repertoires in COVID-19. The table came from immunoSEQ multiplex PCR; TCRdb's copy has only in-frame clones and leaves some out. Of 55,000 to 75,000 clones in the sample, around 86% are singletons; the top ten hold nearly 7.5%. Material: peripheral blood. These receptors originate from a human donor with active COVID-19. The donor label of this sample is uncertain.

The DNA of the CDR3 is TGTGCCAGCCTTGACAGGCTGAGGGCCAACGTCCTGACTTTC. It specifies CASLDRLRANVLTF. The chain couples TRBV19 to TRBJ2-6; weak D call: TRBD1 (6 bases). There are 14 residues in the CDR3. Germline CDR1 is LNHDA and CDR2 is SQIVND (reference sequence). Trimming stripped 9 bases from V and 5 bases from J, with 14 bases between.

This clone was picked up one time. The chain recombines TRBV5-1 with TRBJ2-1, with TRBD2 matching 7 bases. V dropped 0 bases and J dropped 4; count of bases not matched to a gene: 4. In germline, CDR1 is SGHRS, CDR2 YFSETQ. The CDR3 is 15 residues long. The CDR3 protein is CASSLGDGGYNEQFF. The CDR3 DNA is TGCGCCAGCAGCTTGGGGGACGGGGGGTACAATGAGCAGTTCTTC. Using reference TRBV5-1 and TRBJ2-1 for the parts outside the CDR3, the full variable domain is KAGVTQTPRYLIKTRGQQVTLSCSPISGHRSVSWYQQTPGQGLQFLFEYFSETQRNKGNFPGRFSGRQFSNSRSEMNVSTLELGDSALYLCASSLGDGGYNEQFFGPGTRLTVL.

In its sample, this clone was seen many times. J is TRBJ2-7 and V is TRBV7-9, with D uncertain. The germline gives CDR1 SEHNR, CDR2 FQNEAQ (reference sequence). The CDR3 spans 12 residues. V lost 2 bases to trimming and J lost 4 bases, with 6 bases between them. The DNA of the CDR3 is TGTGCCAGCAGCTTACTTAGATACGAGCAGTACTTC. Translated: CASSLLRYEQYF.

The V gene is TRBV5-4, the J gene TRBJ1-1; D possibly corresponds to TRBD1 (5 bases). This CDR3 contains 14 residues. Germline loops: CDR1 SGHNT, CDR2 YYREEE (reference sequence). Trimming removed 2 bases from V and 1 base from J, with 9 bases in between. CDR3 DNA sequence: TGTGCCAGCAGCTTAGGGGATAGGAACACTGAAGCTTTCTTT. It specifies CASSLGDRNTEAFF.

The genes are TRBV18 and TRBJ1-1, with D maybe TRBD1 (5 bases). This CDR3 region has 15 residues. CDR1 and CDR2 from the germline V gene are KGHSH and LQKENI. Between the trimmed V and J ends, which lost 0 bases and 0 bases, there was a span of 8 bases. Here the CDR3 DNA reads TGTGCCAGCTCACCACCCGGACACCTGAACACTGAAGCTTTCTTT. As protein: CASSPPGHLNTEAFF.

V gene TRBV9 combines with J gene TRBJ2-1; 9 bases map to TRBD2. Germline CDR1 reads SGDLS; CDR2 reads YYNGEE. V lost 2 bases, J lost 6 bases, and 6 bases stayed unmatched. This CDR3 contains 15 residues. The CDR3 protein is CASSVSGTSTNEQFF. The CDR3 DNA follows: TGTGCCAGCAGCGTCTCCGGGACTAGCACCAATGAGCAGTTCTTC.

This clone was found once. V and J are TRBV7-9 and TRBJ1-6; a possible D gene is TRBD1 (5 bases). This CDR3 has 15 residues. Trimming cost V 0 bases and J 7 bases, with 10 bases left between them. In germline, CDR1 is SEHNR, CDR2 FQNEAQ (reference sequence). The CDR3 DNA reads TGTGCCAGCAGCTTAGCGTTGGGGCCGAATTCACCCCTCCACTTT. As protein: CASSLALGPNSPLHF.

The rearrangement joins TRBV5-1 to TRBJ2-3; 7 bases are a match to TRBD2. Germline V gene lookup returns CDR1 SGHRS and CDR2 YFSETQ. The CDR3 contains 15 residues. The junction had 5 bases not matched to a gene; V was cut back by 4 bases and J by 0 bases. The chain's CDR3 is CASSLSGESTDTQYF. As DNA, the CDR3 is TGCGCCAGCAGCCTAAGCGGGGAGAGCACAGATACGCAGTATTTT.

The rearrangement uses TRBV18 and TRBJ2-3, with TRBD2 identical over 11 bases. The CDR3 totals 17 residues. Looked up from germline, CDR1 is KGHSH and CDR2 is LQKENI. J lost 3 bases, V lost 3 bases, and 8 bases had no gene match. CDR3 sequence (DNA): TGTGCCAGCTCACCGCTTAGCGGGGGGGCCGGGACAGATACGCAGTATTTT. This sequence encodes CASSPLSGGAGTDTQYF.

This chain joins TRBV21-1 and TRBJ1-5. TRBV21-1 is a pseudogene locus. The CDR3 covers 17 residues. The CDR3 reads CASSKGSGLYSNQPQHF. CDR3 coding DNA: TGTGCCAGCAGCAAAGGCAGTGGACTTTATAGCAATCAGCCCCAGCATTTT.

This clone has a single count. This sequence joins TRBV5-4 and TRBJ1-1; D not resolved. This CDR3 spans 11 amino acids. V was shortened by 4 bases and J by 5 bases, with 6 bases between the two germline ends. CDR1 SGHNT and CDR2 YYREEE come from the germline V gene (reference sequence). This CDR3 is CASSDFTEAFF. The CDR3 DNA reads TGTGCCAGCAGCGACTTTACTGAAGCTTTCTTT.

The chain joins TRBV3-1 (or the pseudogene TRBV3-2) to TRBJ1-2, with 11 positions matching TRBD1. Germline V gene lookup returns CDR1 LGHDT and CDR2 YNNKEL (reference sequence). The length of the CDR3 is 15 residues. Germline trimming cut 2 bases from V and 6 bases from J; bases unmatched to any gene: 5. This CDR3 reads CASSQRGQGAHGYTF. Here the CDR3 DNA reads TGTGCCAGCAGCCAACGCGGACAGGGGGCACATGGCTACACCTTC.

This clone was detected only once. This chain joins TRBV5-1 and TRBJ2-3; 7 nucleotides agree with TRBD2. This CDR3 has 16 amino acids. Germline V gene lookup returns CDR1 SGHRS and CDR2 YFSETQ. Losses at the gene ends were 1 base for V and 1 base for J; bases not matched to a gene: 6. Written as DNA, the CDR3 is TGCGCCAGCAGCTTGTTCGGGGGGAGAGGCACAGATACGCAGTATTTT. This sequence encodes CASSLFGGRGTDTQYF.

This chain connects TRBV2 to TRBJ2-7, with D tentatively TRBD1 (6 bases). V was trimmed by 6 bases and J by 0 bases, leaving 12 bases between them. This CDR3 has 14 amino acids. Looked up from germline, CDR1 is SNHLY and CDR2 is FYNNEI. The CDR3 bases are TGTGCCAGCAGGGTTCAGGGGAACTCCTACGAGCAGTACTTC. This encodes CASRVQGNSYEQYF.

This chain joins TRBV15 and TRBJ1-2, with D perhaps TRBD1 (5 bases). V lost 0 bases and J 13 bases, leaving 18 bases between the germline ends. From germline, CDR1 is LNHNV and CDR2 YYDKDF (reference sequence). This CDR3 region has 14 residues. CDR3: CATSRDAKAGRGTF. CDR3 bases: TGTGCCACCAGCAGAGATGCAAAGGCAGGGAGGGGCACCTTC.

V is TRBV6-1 and J is TRBJ2-7; TRBD2 is a possible D gene (6 bases). V lost 2 bases, J lost 2 bases, and 13 bases lay in between. Germline-derived CDR1 and CDR2 are MNHNS and SASEGT. This CDR3 comprises 15 residues. CDR3 residues: CASSEMGGMTYEQYF. CDR3 DNA: TGTGCCAGCAGTGAAATGGGCGGGATGACCTACGAGCAGTACTTC.

This clone came up once. The gene calls are TRBV19 and TRBJ1-2, with TRBD1 matching over 7 bases. There are 13 residues in the CDR3. Germline V CDR1 and CDR2: LNHDA, SQIVND (reference sequence). Trimming took 5 bases from V and 4 from J; bases not matched to a gene: 4. For the CDR3, the DNA is TGTGCCAGTAGTGTTACAGGGGCCTATGGCTACACCTTC. Amino acid sequence: CASSVTGAYGYTF.

The V call is TRBV24-1, the J call TRBJ2-1; D may be TRBD2 (6 bases). Germline-derived CDR1 and CDR2 are KGHDR and SFDVKD. V was clipped by 5 bases and J by 10 bases, with 17 bases between them. The CDR3 runs 14 residues. The CDR3 nucleotides are TGTGCCACCAGTGTCGGGACTGGAGCAGTGGAGCAGTTCTTC. It codes for CATSVGTGAVEQFF.

The J gene is TRBJ2-5, the V gene TRBV6-6; 8 positions match TRBD2. The CDR3 spans 13 residues. CDR1 and CDR2 (germline): MNHNY, SVGAGI (reference sequence). The J segment lost 9 bases and the V segment lost 6 bases, leaving 9 bases of the junction unmatched. The CDR3 reads CASRAGGTGAQYF. The CDR3 DNA reads TGTGCCAGCAGGGCGGGGGGAACAGGCGCCCAGTACTTC.

This clone is a singleton in its sample. J is TRBJ1-5 and V is TRBV7-2, with D perhaps matching TRBD1 (5 bases). Trimming removed 1 base at V and 4 bases at J, with 14 bases between. The CDR3 covers 16 residues. The germline V gene encodes CDR1 SGHTA and CDR2 FQGNSA. Here the CDR3 reads CASSLGMAGPNQPQHF. The CDR3 nucleotides are TGTGCCAGCAGCTTAGGTATGGCAGGGCCAAATCAGCCCCAGCATTTT. Variable domain in full (rest from reference TRBV7-2 and TRBJ1-5): GAGVSQSPSNKVTEKGKDVELRCDPISGHTALYWYRQSLGQGLEFLIYFQGNSAPDKSGLPSDRFSAERTGGSVSTLTIQRTQQEDSAVYLCASSLGMAGPNQPQHFGDGTRLSIL.

This clone was seen a single time. The J gene is TRBJ2-1, the V gene TRBV6-6, with TRBD1 matching over 7 bases. Germline CDR1 MNHNY, CDR2 SVGAGI (reference sequence). The V gene end was trimmed by 7 bases and the J gene end by 8 bases; junction bases not matched to a gene: 17. There are 16 residues in the CDR3. Here the CDR3 DNA reads TGTGCCAGCACCTCGTTGAGGACAGGCTTCTCTCATGAGCAGTTCTTC. This gives the protein CASTSLRTGFSHEQFF.

This clone was observed many times. The chain combines TRBV5-4 with TRBJ2-7; 8 positions agree with TRBD1. The CDR3 extends over 13 amino acids. Trimming removed 4 bases from V and 5 bases from J; junction bases left unmatched: 5. Per the germline V gene, CDR1 is SGHNT and CDR2 is YYREEE (reference sequence). The DNA of the CDR3 is TGTGCCAGCAGCCCGGACAGGGTCCACGAGCAGTACTTC. Its protein is CASSPDRVHEQYF.

The chain has TRBV7-9 and TRBJ1-1, with D possibly being TRBD1 (6 bases). The V gene lost 1 base and the J gene lost 3 bases, with 18 bases spanning the gap. The CDR3 has 17 amino acids. Germline V gives CDR1 SEHNR, CDR2 FQNEAQ (reference sequence). CDR3 in amino acids: CASSLVLGGSSYTEAFF. Here the CDR3 DNA reads TGTGCCAGCAGCTTAGTTTTAGGGGGAAGTTCGTACACTGAAGCTTTCTTT. The whole variable domain, filled in from reference TRBV7-9 and TRBJ1-1, reads DTGVSQNPRHKITKRGQNVTFRCDPISEHNRLYWYRQTLGQGPEFLTYFQNEAQLEKSRLLSDRFSAERPKGSFSTLEIQRTEQGDSAMYLCASSLVLGGSSYTEAFFGQGTRLTVV.

This clone has more than one count but fewer than ten. One junction end does not reproduce the germline sequence, and a read error may be involved. This chain joins TRBV6-1 and TRBJ2-4; no clear D gene. The CDR3 consists of 15 residues. Germline V gene sequence: CDR1 MNHNS, CDR2 SASEGT. CDR3 sequence reads: CASSQAWRAKNIQYF. CDR3 coding DNA: TGTGCCAGCAGTCAAGCTTGGCGGGCCAAAAACATTCAGTACTTC.

This clone was found once. The chain combines TRBV4-1 with TRBJ2-3, with D perhaps matching TRBD1 (6 bases). Germline V CDR1 and CDR2: MGHRA, YSYEKL. The CDR3 spans 15 residues. V was clipped by 5 bases and J by 3 bases, with 15 bases between them. The CDR3 DNA is TGCGCCAGCAGCAATCAGGGGCTGGGGACAGATACGCAGTATTTT. It encodes CASSNQGLGTDTQYF.

This clone was picked up one time. The rearrangement links TRBV15 to TRBJ1-1; a possible D gene is TRBD1 (6 bases). Trimming removed 0 bases at V and 1 base at J, with 15 bases between. This CDR3 contains 17 residues. Germline loops: CDR1 LNHNV, CDR2 YYDKDF (reference sequence). DNA for the CDR3: TGTGCCACCAGCAGAGATACGGGGGGCGGCAAGAACACTGAAGCTTTCTTT. Its protein product is CATSRDTGGGKNTEAFF.